These T cell receptor beta chains were read from a single sample in a study of monozygotic twins with inflammatory bowel disease. TCRdb processed the 5' RACE reads again and assigns one entry to each CDR3 protein, with no DNA. Its listing shows approximately 200,000 distinct CDR3 sequences. The sample comprised blood. The source of these receptors is a human donor with ulcerative colitis or Crohn's disease, or a healthy co-twin of an affected twin (not recorded which). Both conserved end residues are part of each CDR3.

j_call v_call cdr3_aa
TRBJ2-2 TRBV2 CASSLFPDRGNTGELFF
TRBJ1-4 TRBV29-1 CSVGREVDGLFF
TRBJ2-3 TRBV7-2 CASSPSRDRQDTQYF
TRBJ2-1 TRBV29-1 CSVEGRRGGSNEQFF
TRBJ2-5 TRBV5-5 CASRTTVEETQYF
TRBJ1-4 TRBV20-1 CSASGNANEKLFF
TRBJ2-3 TRBV7-2 CANSLGMREAQYF
TRBJ2-1 TRBV27 CASSLWLAGGPPPYNEQFF
TRBJ2-7 TRBV21-1 CASSKARYLVYEQYF
TRBJ2-7 TRBV28 CASSSPSGAAYEQYF
TRBJ1-1 TRBV29-1 CSADDAMNTEAFF
TRBJ2-2 TRBV25-1 CASSGRAVGELFF
TRBJ2-7 TRBV6-1 CASSRGEGLSWSYEQYF
TRBJ2-2 TRBV20-1 CSARGYYTSGGPNTGELFF
TRBJ2-3 TRBV6-5 CASSYNRHTDTQYF
TRBJ1-1 TRBV15 CATSRTRTGGDTEAFF
TRBJ1-1 TRBV5-1 CASSLEGGRSEAFF
TRBJ1-1 TRBV7-3 CASRPQGETEAFF
TRBJ1-2 TRBV12-3/TRBV12-4 CASSLGSNYGYTF
TRBJ2-1 TRBV2 CASRDYDSYNEQFF
TRBJ2-7 TRBV7-2 CASSPGILYEQYF
TRBJ1-1 TRBV27 CASIEGFKAFF
TRBJ1-4 TRBV9 CASSPRTGSGEKLFF
TRBJ1-3 TRBV20-1 CSAIGDGNTIYF
TRBJ1-5 TRBV20-1 CSATPRPSNQPQHF
TRBJ1-5 TRBV15 CATSRNSGGVDSNQPQHF
TRBJ2-1 TRBV7-2 CASSSDRGPSHEQFF
TRBJ2-1 TRBV18 CASSATGTSGPNEQFF
TRBJ1-1 TRBV5-1 CASSQTGQANTEAFF
TRBJ1-5 TRBV5-1 CASSLGAGPGSQPQHF